The rows below give T cell receptor beta chains drawn from one sample of a study of blood T cell repertoires in COVID-19. Only in-frame clones appear in the TCRdb table, and some are missing; sequencing was by immunoSEQ multiplex PCR. The repertoire has fewer than 300,000 clones, about 90% of them found once; the top ten carry approximately 1.5%. Sequencing was performed on peripheral blood. The receptors derive from a woman in her 40s who had recovered from COVID-19. Each CDR3 is given with its conserved first and last residue. A D gene is named only where the DNA matches it firmly. Where a row states a size, it is once, few, many or the class of an expanded clone; other rows omit it.

abundance: -; v_gene: TRBV6-1; j_gene: TRBJ2-7; d_gene: TRBD2; CDR3aa: CASSEAPPSGSYEQYF; CDR3nt: TGTGCCAGCAGTGAAGCGCCCCCTAGCGGCTCCTACGAGCAGTACTTC
abundance: -; v_gene: TRBV9; j_gene: TRBJ1-4; d_gene: TRBD1; CDR3aa: CASSVEGTAHEKLFF; CDR3nt: TGTGCCAGCAGCGTAGAGGGGACAGCTCATGAAAAACTGTTTTTT
abundance: -; v_gene: TRBV30; j_gene: TRBJ2-7; d_gene: TRBD1; CDR3aa: CAWRTGNAYEQYF; CDR3nt: TGTGCCTGGAGGACAGGGAATGCCTACGAGCAGTACTTC
abundance: -; v_gene: TRBV11-3; j_gene: TRBJ2-5; d_gene: TRBD2; CDR3aa: CASSAGLAGVIETQYF; CDR3nt: TGTGCCAGCAGCGCGGGACTAGCGGGGGTGATAGAGACCCAGTACTTC
abundance: -; v_gene: TRBV24-1; j_gene: TRBJ1-1; d_gene: TRBD1; CDR3aa: CATSDPRTGETEAFF; CDR3nt: TGTGCCACCAGTGACCCCCGGACAGGGGAGACTGAAGCTTTCTTT
abundance: -; v_gene: TRBV6-5; j_gene: TRBJ1-5; d_gene: -; CDR3aa: CASSYSGSNQPQHF; CDR3nt: TGTGCCAGCAGTTACTCGGGCAGCAATCAGCCCCAGCATTTT
abundance: -; v_gene: TRBV7-9; j_gene: TRBJ2-7; d_gene: TRBD2; CDR3aa: CASSSIAGAFYEQYF; CDR3nt: TGTGCCAGCAGCTCCATAGCGGGGGCATTTTACGAGCAGTACTTC
abundance: few; v_gene: TRBV9; j_gene: TRBJ1-4; d_gene: TRBD1; CDR3aa: CASSADTGVTNEKLFF; CDR3nt: TGTGCCAGCAGCGCAGACACAGGGGTAACTAATGAAAAACTGTTTTTT
abundance: -; v_gene: TRBV10-3; j_gene: TRBJ1-4; d_gene: TRBD1; CDR3aa: CAISERGMAGGEKLFF; CDR3nt: TGTGCCATCAGTGAGCGGGGGATGGCAGGGGGTGAAAAACTGTTTTTT
abundance: -; v_gene: TRBV13; j_gene: TRBJ1-5; d_gene: -; CDR3aa: CASSRQGFRNQPQHF; CDR3nt: TGTGCCAGCAGCCGCCAGGGATTTCGCAATCAGCCCCAGCATTTT
abundance: -; v_gene: TRBV6-4; j_gene: TRBJ1-5; d_gene: -; CDR3aa: CASSDSIQGPHSYSNQPQHF; CDR3nt: TGTGCCAGCAGTGACTCGATCCAGGGCCCCCACTCCTATAGCAATCAGCCCCAGCATTTT
abundance: -; v_gene: TRBV29-1; j_gene: TRBJ1-2; d_gene: -; CDR3aa: CSVPPTAVYGYTF; CDR3nt: TGCAGCGTTCCCCCAACCGCGGTCTATGGCTACACCTTC
abundance: -; v_gene: TRBV5-5; j_gene: TRBJ1-2; d_gene: -; CDR3aa: CASSLPELGYGYTF; CDR3nt: TGTGCCAGCAGCCTACCTGAGCTTGGCTATGGCTACACCTTC
abundance: -; v_gene: TRBV13; j_gene: TRBJ2-5; d_gene: -; CDR3aa: CASSSGLRGTQYF; CDR3nt: TGTGCCAGCAGCTCGGGACTGCGGGGGACCCAGTACTTC
abundance: -; v_gene: TRBV6-5; j_gene: TRBJ1-6; d_gene: -; CDR3aa: CASSYSNLGTVEPLHF; CDR3nt: TGTGCCAGCAGTTACTCGAATTTAGGGACTGTGGAACCCCTCCACTTT
abundance: -; v_gene: TRBV15; j_gene: TRBJ1-1; d_gene: -; CDR3aa: CATSRDVGSAEAFF; CDR3nt: TGTGCCACCAGCAGAGATGTGGGGAGCGCTGAAGCTTTCTTT
abundance: -; v_gene: TRBV27; j_gene: TRBJ1-2; d_gene: -; CDR3aa: CASSLSGGGYTF; CDR3nt: TGTGCCAGCAGTTTATCGGGAGGTGGCTACACCTTC
abundance: -; v_gene: TRBV5-1; j_gene: TRBJ1-6; d_gene: TRBD1; CDR3aa: CASSRDRGNSPLHF; CDR3nt: TGCGCCAGCAGTCGAGACAGGGGGAATTCACCCCTCCACTTT
abundance: -; v_gene: TRBV4-1; j_gene: TRBJ2-3; d_gene: TRBD2; CDR3aa: CASSQGNSGDTQYF; CDR3nt: TGCGCCAGCAGCCAAGGAAATAGCGGGGATACGCAGTATTTT
abundance: -; v_gene: TRBV6-5; j_gene: TRBJ2-4; d_gene: TRBD1; CDR3aa: CASTRPARTGLIQYF; CDR3nt: TGTGCCAGCACCCGACCCGCTCGGACAGGTCTTATTCAGTACTTC
abundance: -; v_gene: TRBV3-1/TRBV3-2; j_gene: TRBJ2-7; d_gene: -; CDR3aa: CASSQSGMEQYF; CDR3nt: TGTGCCAGCAGCCAGTCAGGGATGGAGCAGTACTTC
abundance: -; v_gene: TRBV19; j_gene: TRBJ1-1; d_gene: -; CDR3aa: CASRAGSYWTEAFF; CDR3nt: TGTGCCAGTCGGGCAGGGTCATATTGGACTGAAGCTTTCTTT
abundance: many; v_gene: TRBV18; j_gene: TRBJ1-6; d_gene: -; CDR3aa: CASSPGGDDSPLHF; CDR3nt: TGTGCCAGCTCACCGGGGGGGGACGATTCACCCCTCCACTTT
abundance: -; v_gene: TRBV19; j_gene: TRBJ1-4; d_gene: -; CDR3aa: CASSIDRFRRLFF; CDR3nt: TGTGCCAGTAGTATAGATCGCTTTCGGAGACTGTTTTTT
abundance: -; v_gene: TRBV19; j_gene: TRBJ2-6; d_gene: -; CDR3aa: CASSRQAIFSGANVLTF; CDR3nt: TGTGCCAGTAGTCGACAGGCCATCTTCTCTGGGGCCAACGTCCTGACTTTC
abundance: -; v_gene: TRBV27; j_gene: TRBJ2-7; d_gene: -; CDR3aa: CASSSQLDYYEQYF; CDR3nt: TGTGCCAGCAGTTCCCAACTTGATTACTACGAGCAGTACTTC
abundance: once; v_gene: TRBV9; j_gene: TRBJ1-2; d_gene: -; CDR3aa: CASSVFSRVGYGYTF; CDR3nt: TGTGCCAGCAGCGTCTTTTCCAGGGTAGGCTATGGCTACACCTTC
abundance: -; v_gene: TRBV7-8; j_gene: TRBJ2-7; d_gene: -; CDR3aa: CASSLAGSYEQYF; CDR3nt: TGTGCCAGCAGCTTAGCGGGCAGCTACGAGCAGTACTTC
abundance: -; v_gene: TRBV11-3; j_gene: TRBJ2-1; d_gene: TRBD2; CDR3aa: CASSPGLAGSEEQFF; CDR3nt: TGTGCCAGCAGCCCGGGACTAGCGGGGTCGGAAGAGCAGTTCTTC
abundance: -; v_gene: TRBV3-1/TRBV3-2; j_gene: TRBJ2-7; d_gene: TRBD2; CDR3aa: CASSQLAGDGLEQYF; CDR3nt: TGTGCCAGCAGCCAACTAGCGGGGGACGGTTTGGAGCAGTACTTC
abundance: -; v_gene: TRBV9; j_gene: TRBJ1-5; d_gene: -; CDR3aa: CASSVDPGPNQPQHF; CDR3nt: TGTGCCAGCAGCGTAGATCCAGGGCCGAATCAGCCCCAGCATTTT
abundance: -; v_gene: TRBV30; j_gene: TRBJ2-3; d_gene: -; CDR3aa: CAWSSIRDTQYF; CDR3nt: TGTGCCTGGAGTTCGATCCGGGATACGCAGTATTTT
abundance: -; v_gene: TRBV7-2; j_gene: TRBJ1-1; d_gene: -; CDR3aa: CASSLGEMNTEAFF; CDR3nt: TGTGCCAGCAGCTTAGGCGAAATGAACACTGAAGCTTTCTTT
abundance: once; v_gene: TRBV18; j_gene: TRBJ2-3; d_gene: TRBD2; CDR3aa: CASSPQTAGAITDTQYF; CDR3nt: TGTGCCAGCTCACCACAGACAGCGGGGGCCATCACAGATACGCAGTATTTT
abundance: -; v_gene: TRBV7-8; j_gene: TRBJ1-1; d_gene: -; CDR3aa: CASSLVLEFEAFF; CDR3nt: TGTGCCAGCAGCTTAGTGTTGGAGTTTGAAGCTTTCTTT
abundance: -; v_gene: TRBV6-2/TRBV6-3; j_gene: TRBJ1-5; d_gene: -; CDR3aa: CASSYRARGEPQHF; CDR3nt: TGTGCCAGCAGTTACAGGGCCCGCGGGGAGCCCCAGCATTTT
abundance: -; v_gene: TRBV29-1; j_gene: TRBJ2-7; d_gene: -; CDR3aa: CSVLVDSYEQYF; CDR3nt: TGCAGCGTTTTAGTCGACAGCTACGAGCAGTACTTC
abundance: few; v_gene: TRBV10-1; j_gene: TRBJ1-1; d_gene: -; CDR3aa: CASSDPGAEAFF; CDR3nt: TGCGCCAGCAGTGACCCCGGGGCTGAAGCTTTCTTT
abundance: -; v_gene: TRBV4-2; j_gene: TRBJ1-2; d_gene: -; CDR3aa: CASTILRGGGEAYGYTF; CDR3nt: TGTGCCAGCACCATCCTACGAGGGGGGGGCGAGGCCTATGGCTACACCTTC
abundance: once; v_gene: TRBV6-5; j_gene: TRBJ2-5; d_gene: TRBD2; CDR3aa: CASRVIAGSGETQYF; CDR3nt: TGTGCCAGCAGGGTCATAGCGGGGTCGGGAGAGACCCAGTACTTC
abundance: -; v_gene: TRBV3-1/TRBV3-2; j_gene: TRBJ1-1; d_gene: TRBD1; CDR3aa: CASSQRGRGTEAFF; CDR3nt: TGTGCCAGCAGCCAAAGGGGGCGCGGCACTGAAGCTTTCTTT
abundance: once; v_gene: TRBV7-7; j_gene: TRBJ2-2; d_gene: TRBD1; CDR3aa: CASSQGANTGELFF; CDR3nt: TGTGCTAGCAGCCAGGGGGCGAACACCGGGGAGCTGTTTTTT
abundance: -; v_gene: TRBV9; j_gene: TRBJ2-5; d_gene: TRBD1; CDR3aa: CASSAQGRETQYF; CDR3nt: TGTGCCAGCAGCGCACAGGGGCGAGAGACCCAGTACTTC
abundance: -; v_gene: TRBV21-1; j_gene: TRBJ1-1; d_gene: -; CDR3aa: CASSKGGGWGEAFF; CDR3nt: TGTGCCAGCAGCAAAGGCGGGGGCTGGGGTGAAGCTTTCTTT
abundance: -; v_gene: TRBV29-1; j_gene: TRBJ1-1; d_gene: -; CDR3aa: CSVDGQLLNTEAFF; CDR3nt: TGCAGCGTGGATGGACAGCTTCTAAACACTGAAGCTTTCTTT
abundance: -; v_gene: TRBV7-2; j_gene: TRBJ1-4; d_gene: -; CDR3aa: CASSPFIGRVEKLFF; CDR3nt: TGTGCCAGCAGCCCTTTCATTGGGCGTGTTGAAAAACTGTTTTTT